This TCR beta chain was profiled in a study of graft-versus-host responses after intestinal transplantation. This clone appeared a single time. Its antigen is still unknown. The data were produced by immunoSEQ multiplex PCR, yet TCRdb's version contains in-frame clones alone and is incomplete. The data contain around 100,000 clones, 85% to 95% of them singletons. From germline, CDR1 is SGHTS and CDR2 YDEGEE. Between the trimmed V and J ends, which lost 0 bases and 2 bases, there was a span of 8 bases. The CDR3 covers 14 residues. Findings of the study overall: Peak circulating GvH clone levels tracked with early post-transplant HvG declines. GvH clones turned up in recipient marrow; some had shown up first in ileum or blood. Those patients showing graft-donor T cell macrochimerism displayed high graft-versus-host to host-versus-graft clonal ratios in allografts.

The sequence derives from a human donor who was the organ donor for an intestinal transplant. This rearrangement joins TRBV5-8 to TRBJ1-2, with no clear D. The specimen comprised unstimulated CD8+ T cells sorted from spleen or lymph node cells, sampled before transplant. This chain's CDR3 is CASSLGYQNYGYTF. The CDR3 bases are TGTGCCAGCAGCTTGGGGTACCAGAACTATGGCTACACCTTC.